What follows describes a single TCR beta chain. With V trimmed by 6 bases and J by 0 bases, 4 bases remained unmatched. This CDR3 has 15 amino acids. Germline CDR1 and CDR2: MNHNS and SASEGT. Each subset's genomic DNA was split evenly across several immunoSEQ plates. The repertoire was sequenced with immunoSEQ multiplex PCR; TCRdb's copy has only in-frame clones and lacks some. This sample has about 460,000 clones, with 75% to 80% found just once. The data were obtained in a study of shared clonotypes between healthy human individuals. With unsorted samples, genomic DNA was obtained from tens of millions of PBMCs.

The receptor was derived from a middle-aged woman in good health. Some clones in this sample may be carry-over from other donors' samples. The gene calls are TRBV6-1 and TRBJ2-1; the match to TRBD2 covers 8 bases. Input material: PBMCs. The CDR3 here is CASRYSGDSYNEQFF. CDR3 DNA sequence: TGTGCCAGCAGGTATAGCGGGGACTCCTACAATGAGCAGTTCTTC.